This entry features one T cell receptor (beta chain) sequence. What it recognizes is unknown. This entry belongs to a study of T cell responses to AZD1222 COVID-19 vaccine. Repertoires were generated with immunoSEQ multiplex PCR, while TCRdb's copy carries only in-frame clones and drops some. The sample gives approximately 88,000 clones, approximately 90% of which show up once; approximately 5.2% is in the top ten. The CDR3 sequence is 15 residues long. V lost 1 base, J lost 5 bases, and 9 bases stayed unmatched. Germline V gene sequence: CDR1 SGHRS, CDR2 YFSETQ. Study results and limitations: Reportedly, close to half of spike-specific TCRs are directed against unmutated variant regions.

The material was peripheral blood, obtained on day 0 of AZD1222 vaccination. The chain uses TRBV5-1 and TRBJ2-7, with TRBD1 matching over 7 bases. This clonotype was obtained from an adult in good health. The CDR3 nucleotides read TGCGCCAGCAGCTTGAGGTGGGGACAGACAAACGAGCAGTACTTC. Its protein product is CASSLRWGQTNEQYF. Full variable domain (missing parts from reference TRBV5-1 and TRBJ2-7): KAGVTQTPRYLIKTRGQQVTLSCSPISGHRSVSWYQQTPGQGLQFLFEYFSETQRNKGNFPGRFSGRQFSNSRSEMNVSTLELGDSALYLCASSLRWGQTNEQYFGPGTRLTVT.